A selection of T cell receptor beta chains follows, all from one sample in a study of blood T cell repertoires in COVID-19. Data came from immunoSEQ multiplex PCR; TCRdb stores just in-frame clones and leaves some out. This table has some 400,000 clones, around 87% appearing once. Sequencing input: peripheral blood. All receptors come from a man between 18 and 29 years old with active or convalescent COVID-19. CDR3s include the opening cysteine and the closing phenylalanine or tryptophan. The D gene is left open where the match is weak. Where a row states a size, it is once, few, many or the class of an expanded clone; other rows omit it.

len: 12; abundance: NA; v_gene: TRBV15; d_gene: NA; j_gene: TRBJ2-7; CDR3aa: CATSRDTYEQYF; CDR3nt: TGTGCCACCAGCAGAGATACCTACGAGCAGTACTTC
len: 13; abundance: NA; v_gene: TRBV24-1; d_gene: NA; j_gene: TRBJ1-2; CDR3aa: CATSGGQNYGYTF; CDR3nt: TGTGCCACCAGTGGTGGGCAGAACTATGGCTACACCTTC
len: 14; abundance: once; v_gene: TRBV28; d_gene: TRBD1; j_gene: TRBJ1-5; CDR3aa: CASSIYRGGQPQHF; CDR3nt: TGTGCCAGCAGTATCTACAGGGGGGGTCAGCCCCAGCATTTT
len: 15; abundance: NA; v_gene: TRBV5-1; d_gene: TRBD1; j_gene: TRBJ2-5; CDR3aa: CASSLAGQGRETQYF; CDR3nt: TGCGCCAGCAGCTTGGCCGGACAGGGTCGAGAGACCCAGTACTTC
len: 17; abundance: NA; v_gene: TRBV12-5; d_gene: TRBD1; j_gene: TRBJ2-6; CDR3aa: CASGLAQGATGANVLTF; CDR3nt: TGTGCTAGTGGTTTGGCCCAGGGGGCAACTGGGGCCAACGTCCTGACTTTC
len: 15; abundance: NA; v_gene: TRBV5-6; d_gene: NA; j_gene: TRBJ2-5; CDR3aa: CASSSRLGALETQYF; CDR3nt: TGTGCCAGCAGCAGCCGGTTGGGGGCGTTGGAGACCCAGTACTTC
len: 15; abundance: NA; v_gene: TRBV28; d_gene: NA; j_gene: TRBJ2-7; CDR3aa: CASSFAPVPSYEQYF; CDR3nt: TGTGCCAGCAGTTTTGCCCCAGTCCCATCCTACGAGCAGTACTTC
len: 16; abundance: once; v_gene: TRBV6-1; d_gene: TRBD1; j_gene: TRBJ2-7; CDR3aa: CASSEARTGTTYEQYF; CDR3nt: TGTGCCAGCAGTGAAGCGAGGACAGGGACCACCTACGAGCAGTACTTC
len: 16; abundance: NA; v_gene: TRBV11-2; d_gene: TRBD1; j_gene: TRBJ2-7; CDR3aa: CASSLEGQESSYEQYF; CDR3nt: TGTGCCAGCAGCTTAGAGGGACAGGAGAGCTCCTACGAGCAGTACTTC
len: 15; abundance: NA; v_gene: TRBV3-1/TRBV3-2; d_gene: NA; j_gene: TRBJ1-1; CDR3aa: CASRITGTPNTEAFF; CDR3nt: TGTGCCAGTCGGATAACCGGGACACCGAACACTGAAGCTTTCTTT
len: 13; abundance: few; v_gene: TRBV9; d_gene: TRBD1; j_gene: TRBJ1-2; CDR3aa: CASSMGQGNGYTF; CDR3nt: TGTGCCAGCAGCATGGGACAGGGTAATGGCTACACCTTC
len: 16; abundance: once; v_gene: TRBV11-1; d_gene: TRBD2; j_gene: TRBJ2-3; CDR3aa: CASSPSGGGASSTQYF; CDR3nt: TGTGCCAGCAGCCCAAGTGGCGGGGGGGCTTCAAGTACGCAGTATTTT
len: 12; abundance: NA; v_gene: TRBV28; d_gene: NA; j_gene: TRBJ1-5; CDR3aa: CASGIGGQPQHF; CDR3nt: TGTGCCAGCGGAATAGGGGGTCAGCCCCAGCATTTT
len: 15; abundance: NA; v_gene: TRBV15; d_gene: NA; j_gene: TRBJ2-1; CDR3aa: CATSRDESNYNEQFF; CDR3nt: TGTGCCACCAGCAGAGATGAGAGCAACTACAATGAGCAGTTCTTC
len: 18; abundance: NA; v_gene: TRBV21-1; d_gene: NA; j_gene: TRBJ2-1; CDR3aa: CASSRPGLAGEDNTEQFF; CDR3nt: TGTGCCAGCAGCAGACCGGGACTAGCGGGAGAGGATAATACTGAGCAGTTCTTC
len: 15; abundance: NA; v_gene: TRBV4-2; d_gene: TRBD1; j_gene: TRBJ1-5; CDR3aa: CASRGTGEGNQPQHF; CDR3nt: TGTGCCAGCAGAGGTACAGGGGAGGGCAATCAGCCCCAGCATTTT
len: 15; abundance: NA; v_gene: TRBV30; d_gene: TRBD1; j_gene: TRBJ1-4; CDR3aa: CAWNKGQETNEKLFF; CDR3nt: TGTGCCTGGAATAAAGGACAGGAAACTAATGAAAAACTGTTTTTT
len: 13; abundance: NA; v_gene: TRBV4-1; d_gene: TRBD1; j_gene: TRBJ1-5; CDR3aa: CASSLDRNQPQHF; CDR3nt: TGCGCCAGCAGCCTGGACAGGAATCAGCCCCAGCATTTT
len: 14; abundance: NA; v_gene: TRBV4-2; d_gene: NA; j_gene: TRBJ2-7; CDR3aa: CASSPHKGINEQYF; CDR3nt: TGTGCCAGCAGCCCCCACAAGGGGATCAACGAGCAGTACTTC
len: 14; abundance: NA; v_gene: TRBV7-2; d_gene: NA; j_gene: TRBJ1-5; CDR3aa: CASSRRVSNQPQHF; CDR3nt: TGTGCCAGCAGCCGCAGGGTTAGCAATCAGCCCCAGCATTTT
len: 15; abundance: NA; v_gene: TRBV19; d_gene: TRBD2; j_gene: TRBJ2-2; CDR3aa: CATRWGGSDAGELFF; CDR3nt: TGTGCCACCAGATGGGGGGGGAGCGACGCCGGGGAGCTGTTTTTT
len: 15; abundance: NA; v_gene: TRBV6-5; d_gene: TRBD1; j_gene: TRBJ2-1; CDR3aa: CASRNSGTAYNEQFF; CDR3nt: TGTGCCAGCAGGAATTCTGGGACAGCCTACAATGAGCAGTTCTTC